The 9 T cell receptor beta chains below all came from one sample that was sequenced in a study of cytomegalovirus exposure and HLA in healthy donors. It was with 60 Vbeta and 13 Jbeta primers that the PCR ran. The method was immunoSEQ multiplex PCR; TCRdb's version includes in-frame clones alone and lacks a portion of them. Of some 130,000 clones listed, about three quarters are singletons. The specimen sequenced was PBMCs. These receptors all stem from a woman in her thirties or forties in good health and CMV-seronegative.

The CDR3 DNA is TGTGCCAGCAGCCTCCGGGACAGGGTAGAAACCGGGGAGCTGTTTTTT. Its protein is CASSLRDRVETGELFF. The J gene is TRBJ2-2, the V gene TRBV5-4; 9 bases align to TRBD1. This CDR3 has 16 residues. V was pared by 4 bases and J by 5 bases, with 9 bases of the junction left unmatched. Looked up from germline, CDR1 is SGHNT and CDR2 is YYREEE (reference sequence).

This clone was observed once. One end of the junction does not line up with germline, which may come from a read error. The rearrangement links TRBV7-9 to TRBJ1-3; 10 nucleotides match TRBD1. The CDR3 has 18 residues. The germline V gene encodes CDR1 SEHNR and CDR2 FQNEAQ (reference sequence). In DNA, the CDR3 is TGTTCCAGCAGCTATTCTCCCGGGACAGGGGTTGTTGGAAACACCATATATTTT. As protein: CSSSYSPGTGVVGNTIYF.

The chain joins TRBV29-1 to TRBJ1-1; 8 nucleotides agree with TRBD1. The CDR3 extends over 13 amino acids. The J segment lost 3 bases and the V segment lost 7 bases, leaving 7 bases of the junction unmatched. Germline CDR1 and CDR2: SQVTM and ANQGSEA. The CDR3 loop is CSARGQGYTEAFF. The DNA for the CDR3 is TGCAGCGCACGAGGACAGGGCTACACTGAAGCTTTCTTT.

The V gene is TRBV27, the J gene TRBJ1-1; D may be TRBD1 (6 bases). The CDR3 covers 14 residues. V was pared by 3 bases and J by 2 bases, with 10 bases between. The germline V gene has CDR1 MNHEY and CDR2 SMNVEV (reference sequence). The CDR3 sequence: CASSFRGANTEAFF. The CDR3 DNA follows: TGTGCCAGCAGTTTCAGGGGCGCAAACACTGAAGCTTTCTTT.

This clone has more than one count but fewer than ten. The chain recombines TRBV4-2 with TRBJ1-4; 7 positions match TRBD1. Germline assignment: CDR1 LGHNA and CDR2 YNFKEQ. This CDR3 has 14 amino acids. Germline trimming cut 7 bases from V and 2 bases from J; bases unmatched to any gene: 4. DNA of the CDR3: TGTGCCAGCAATAGGGACAGCACTAATGAAAAACTGTTTTTT. Its translation is CASNRDSTNEKLFF.

In this sample, this clone turned up a few times. This chain connects TRBV5-1 to TRBJ1-1, with a possible D match to TRBD1 (6 bases). V lost 1 base to trimming and J lost 0 bases, with 10 bases between them. The length of the CDR3 is 15 residues. CDR1 is SGHRS, CDR2 YFSETQ, per germline. CDR3 in DNA: TGCGCCAGCAGCTTGTCAGGGGCCATGAACACTGAAGCTTTCTTT. Its translation: CASSLSGAMNTEAFF. The full variable domain, rest sourced from reference TRBV5-1 and TRBJ1-1, is KAGVTQTPRYLIKTRGQQVTLSCSPISGHRSVSWYQQTPGQGLQFLFEYFSETQRNKGNFPGRFSGRQFSNSRSEMNVSTLELGDSALYLCASSLSGAMNTEAFFGQGTRLTVV.

CDR3 nucleotide sequence: TGCAGCGTACCGGGAGGGTTTATCGCAGATACGCAGTATTTT. Its translation: CSVPGGFIADTQYF. The rearrangement uses TRBV29-1 and TRBJ2-3; 8 bases align to TRBD2. V lost 6 bases to trimming and J lost 4 bases; unmatched junction nucleotides: 9. This CDR3 comprises 14 residues. CDR1 SQVTM and CDR2 ANQGSEA come from the germline V gene.

The gene calls are TRBV9 and TRBJ1-1; D not resolved. Trimming took off 0 bases at V and 5 bases at J, with 8 bases between the two ends. The germline V gene has CDR1 SGDLS and CDR2 YYNGEE. CDR3 length: 13 amino acids. CDR3 in DNA: TGTGCCAGCAGCGTAGGTGGGGAGACTGAAGCTTTCTTT. This codes for CASSVGGETEAFF.

The chain carries TRBV5-1 and TRBJ2-1; 8 positions match TRBD2. Germline assignment: CDR1 SGHRS and CDR2 YFSETQ. The CDR3 has 16 residues. The V gene end was trimmed by 4 bases and the J gene end by 4 bases; junction bases not matched to a gene: 10. The chain's CDR3 is CASSPNLQRGYNEQFF. The CDR3, as DNA: TGCGCCAGCAGCCCCAACCTTCAGCGGGGGTACAATGAGCAGTTCTTC.